This T cell receptor (beta chain) was sequenced for a study of beta chain features in type 1 diabetes. Study-wide points: Type 1 diabetes patients had moderately but significantly shorter TCRB CDR3s in all four CD4+ subsets.

Details on this clone: Antigen: not known.

In germline, CDR1 is MGHRA, CDR2 YSYEKL. V gave up 0 bases and J gave up 2 bases, with 22 bases separating them. The CDR3 consists of 19 residues. The whole isolated RNA underwent reverse transcription, so sequencing captured expressed TCRB transcripts. Sequencing was performed with immunoSEQ multiplex PCR; in TCRdb, only in-frame clones are kept and a portion is missing. The sample lists a few hundred thousand clones; 8.5% to 10% were seen once. This sequence joins TRBV4-1 and TRBJ2-5; D is ambiguous. The sequence was obtained from a man aged 30-40 years with type 1 diabetes. The sequenced material came from central memory CD4+ T cells from blood. The CDR3 DNA reads as TGCGCCAGCAGCCAAGACACTTCGACTCACAGTTCAGATCAAGAGACCCAGTACTTC. Protein: CASSQDTSTHSSDQETQYF.